This TCR beta chain was retrieved from a study of OX40 agonist ivuxolimab in advanced cancers. Sequenced by immunoSEQ multiplex PCR; TCRdb stores in-frame clones only, minus some. The sample contains 40,000 to 50,000 clones, approximately 80% of which appear only once. The clonotype comes from an adult with an advanced solid tumor such as melanoma, head and neck, liver or kidney cancer. The input for sequencing was CD4+ or CD8+ T cells sorted from blood, taken in a trial of the OX40 agonist ivuxolimab.

The CDR3 reads CASSQDPRVGTGELFF. The CDR3 DNA sequence: TGTGCCAGCAGCCAAGATCCCAGGGTGGGTACCGGGGAGCTGTTTTTT. The J gene is TRBJ2-2, the V gene TRBV4-2; tentative D call: TRBD1 (5 bases). The CDR3 length is 16 residues. Deletions cut 0 bases from V and 5 bases from J, with 13 bases between. Looked up from germline, CDR1 is LGHNA and CDR2 is YNFKEQ.